The 3 T cell receptor beta chains presented below share a single source sample, sequenced in a study of shared clonotypes between healthy human individuals. Assay: immunoSEQ multiplex PCR; the TCRdb copy retains only in-frame clones and omits some. In the table there are about 2.4 million clones, roughly 93% of which are singletons. The sample taken for sequencing was naive CD4+ T cells from PBMCs. This sample's subset: CD45RA+ positively selected. These TCRs come from a man younger than 30 in good health. Some clones in this sample may be carry-over from other donors' samples.

The chain carries TRBV7-2 and TRBJ2-5; D may be TRBD1 (6 bases). Germline V gene data show CDR1 as SGHTA and CDR2 as FQGNSA. The CDR3 is 12 residues long. Trimming removed 1 base at V and 8 bases at J, with 8 bases between. The CDR3 bases are TGTGCCAGCAGCTTAGAACAGGGAACCCAGTACTTC. It specifies CASSLEQGTQYF.

This clone was seen once. The rearrangement joins TRBV27 to TRBJ2-2; TRBD1 aligns across 9 bases. The CDR3 runs to 16 residues. The J segment lost 5 bases and the V segment lost 5 bases, leaving 9 bases of the junction unmatched. The germline gives CDR1 MNHEY, CDR2 SMNVEV (reference sequence). As DNA, the CDR3 is TGTGCCAGCAGTCGGACAGGGGCACGGACTACCGGGGAGCTGTTTTTT. Amino acid sequence: CASSRTGARTTGELFF.

The V gene is TRBV11-2, the J gene TRBJ1-1; D not resolved. Germline V gene sequence: CDR1 SGHAT, CDR2 FQNNGV. The CDR3 totals 16 residues. The germline V and J ends were trimmed by 0 bases and 4 bases, with 15 bases remaining between them. The CDR3 loop reads CASSLEPDTPFTEAFF. For the CDR3, the DNA is TGTGCCAGCAGCTTAGAGCCAGATACACCCTTCACTGAAGCTTTCTTT. The whole variable domain, filled in from reference TRBV11-2 and TRBJ1-1, reads EAGVAQSPRYKIIEKRQSVAFWCNPISGHATLYWYQQILGQGPKLLIQFQNNGVVDDSQLPKDRFSAERLKGVDSTLKIQPAKLEDSAVYLCASSLEPDTPFTEAFFGQGTRLTVV.